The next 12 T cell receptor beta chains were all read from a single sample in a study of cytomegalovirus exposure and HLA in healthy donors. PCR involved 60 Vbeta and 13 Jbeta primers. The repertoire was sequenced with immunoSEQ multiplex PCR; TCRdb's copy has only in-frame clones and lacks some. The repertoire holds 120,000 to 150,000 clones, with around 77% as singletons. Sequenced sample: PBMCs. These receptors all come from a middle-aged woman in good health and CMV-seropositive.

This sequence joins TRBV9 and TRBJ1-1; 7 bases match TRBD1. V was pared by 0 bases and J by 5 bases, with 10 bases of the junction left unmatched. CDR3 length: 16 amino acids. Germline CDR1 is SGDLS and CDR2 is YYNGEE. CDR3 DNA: TGTGCCAGCAGCGTAGGAGTACAGGGGCAAGCTACTGAAGCTTTCTTT. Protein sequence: CASSVGVQGQATEAFF. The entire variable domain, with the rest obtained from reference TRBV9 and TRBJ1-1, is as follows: DSGVTQTPKHLITATGQRVTLRCSPRSGDLSVYWYQQSLDQGLQFLIQYYNGEERAKGNILERFSAQQFPDLHSELNLSSLELGDSALYFCASSVGVQGQATEAFFGQGTRLTVV.

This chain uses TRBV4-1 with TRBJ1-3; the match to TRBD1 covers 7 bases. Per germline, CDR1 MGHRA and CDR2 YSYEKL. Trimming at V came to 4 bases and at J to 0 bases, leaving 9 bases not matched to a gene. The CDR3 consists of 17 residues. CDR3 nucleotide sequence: TGCGCCAGCAGCCCTCAGGGGGACGTCTTCTCTGGAAACACCATATATTTT. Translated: CASSPQGDVFSGNTIYF.

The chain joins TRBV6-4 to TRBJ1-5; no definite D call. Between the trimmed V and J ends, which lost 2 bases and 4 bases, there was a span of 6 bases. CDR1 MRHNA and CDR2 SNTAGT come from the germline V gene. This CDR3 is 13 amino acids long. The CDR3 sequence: CASSDEVNQPQHF. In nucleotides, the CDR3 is TGTGCCAGCAGTGACGAGGTGAATCAGCCCCAGCATTTT.

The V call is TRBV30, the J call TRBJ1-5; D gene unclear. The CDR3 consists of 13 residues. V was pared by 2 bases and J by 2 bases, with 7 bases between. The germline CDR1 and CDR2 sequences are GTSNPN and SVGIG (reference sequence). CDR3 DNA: TGTGCCTGGAGTAGCGGGGGCAATCAGCCCCAGCATTTT. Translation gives CAWSSGGNQPQHF.

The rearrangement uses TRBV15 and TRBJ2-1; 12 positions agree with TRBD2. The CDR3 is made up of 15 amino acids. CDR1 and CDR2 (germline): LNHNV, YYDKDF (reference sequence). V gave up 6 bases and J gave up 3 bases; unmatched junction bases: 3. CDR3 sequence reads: CATSLAGGLYNEQFF. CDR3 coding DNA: TGTGCCACCAGTCTAGCGGGGGGGCTCTACAATGAGCAGTTCTTC.

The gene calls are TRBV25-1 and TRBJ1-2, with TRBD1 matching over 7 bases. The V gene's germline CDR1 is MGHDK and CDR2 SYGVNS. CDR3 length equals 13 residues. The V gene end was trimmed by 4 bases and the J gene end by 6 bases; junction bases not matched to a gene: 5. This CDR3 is CASSVNRGDGYTF. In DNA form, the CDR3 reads TGTGCCAGCAGTGTAAACAGGGGAGATGGCTACACCTTC.

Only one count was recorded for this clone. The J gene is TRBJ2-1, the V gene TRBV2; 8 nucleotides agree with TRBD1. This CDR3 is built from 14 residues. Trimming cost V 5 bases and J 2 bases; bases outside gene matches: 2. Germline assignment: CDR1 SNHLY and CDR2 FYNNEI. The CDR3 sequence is CASSWDRTYNEQFF. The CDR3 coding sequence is TGTGCCAGCAGTTGGGACAGGACCTACAATGAGCAGTTCTTC.

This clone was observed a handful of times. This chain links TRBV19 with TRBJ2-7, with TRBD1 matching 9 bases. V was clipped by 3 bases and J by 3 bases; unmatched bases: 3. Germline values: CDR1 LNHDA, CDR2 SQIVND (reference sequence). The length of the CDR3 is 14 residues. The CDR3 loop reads CASSIRDRVYEQYF. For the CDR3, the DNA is TGTGCCAGTAGTATCAGGGACAGGGTCTACGAGCAGTACTTC.

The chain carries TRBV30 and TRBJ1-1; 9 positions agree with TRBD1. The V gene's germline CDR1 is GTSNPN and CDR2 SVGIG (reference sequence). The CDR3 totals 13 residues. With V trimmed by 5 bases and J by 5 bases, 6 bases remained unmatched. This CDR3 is CAWATGGFTEAFF. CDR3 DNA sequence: TGTGCCTGGGCAACAGGGGGCTTTACTGAAGCTTTCTTT.

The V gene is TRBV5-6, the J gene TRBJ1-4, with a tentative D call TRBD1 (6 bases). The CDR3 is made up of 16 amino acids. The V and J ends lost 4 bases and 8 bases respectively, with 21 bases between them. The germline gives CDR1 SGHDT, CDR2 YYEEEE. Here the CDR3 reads CASSLRTVNVQEKLFF. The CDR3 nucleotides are TGTGCCAGCAGCCTACGGACAGTCAACGTACAAGAAAAACTGTTTTTT.

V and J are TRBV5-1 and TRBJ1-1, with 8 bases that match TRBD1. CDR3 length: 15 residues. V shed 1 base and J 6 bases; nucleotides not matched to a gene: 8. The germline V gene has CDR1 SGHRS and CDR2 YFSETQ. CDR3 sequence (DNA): TGCGCCAGCAGCTTGATCACAGGGGGGGACCCTGAAGCTTTCTTT. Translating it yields CASSLITGGDPEAFF. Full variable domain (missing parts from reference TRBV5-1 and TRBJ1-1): KAGVTQTPRYLIKTRGQQVTLSCSPISGHRSVSWYQQTPGQGLQFLFEYFSETQRNKGNFPGRFSGRQFSNSRSEMNVSTLELGDSALYLCASSLITGGDPEAFFGQGTRLTVV.

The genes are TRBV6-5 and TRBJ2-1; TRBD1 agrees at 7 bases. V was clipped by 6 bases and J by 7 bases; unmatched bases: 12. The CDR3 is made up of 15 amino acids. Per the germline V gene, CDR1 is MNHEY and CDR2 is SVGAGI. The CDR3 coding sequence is TGTGCCAGCAGCCGAGGAAAGGGGGCCTGGAATGAGCAGTTCTTC. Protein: CASSRGKGAWNEQFF.